This is a list of T cell receptor beta chains from one sample in a study of blood T cell repertoires in COVID-19. This table comes from immunoSEQ multiplex PCR, and its TCRdb copy is limited to in-frame clones, with some not included. The table includes about 400,000 clones, 87% detected once. Sequencing was carried out using PBMCs or T cells enriched from blood (not recorded which). These receptor sequences come from a woman in her fifties or sixties who had recovered from COVID-19. The CDR3 runs from the conserved cysteine through the conserved F or W. A D gene is named only where the DNA matches it firmly. Not every row has a clone size; where given, it reads once, few, many or a size class.

d_gene: -; j_gene: TRBJ1-2; abundance: few; v_gene: TRBV7-9; CDR3aa: CASSFWTAGYTF; CDR3nt: TGTGCCAGCAGCTTTTGGACAGCTGGCTACACCTTC
d_gene: TRBD2; j_gene: TRBJ2-5; abundance: -; v_gene: TRBV4-1; CDR3aa: CASSQDIGGGQETQYF; CDR3nt: TGCGCCAGCAGCCAAGATATCGGGGGGGGCCAAGAGACCCAGTACTTC
d_gene: -; j_gene: TRBJ1-1; abundance: -; v_gene: TRBV2; CDR3aa: CASIKEREVNTEAFF; CDR3nt: TGTGCCAGCATCAAGGAAAGGGAGGTGAACACTGAAGCTTTCTTT
d_gene: -; j_gene: TRBJ2-5; abundance: -; v_gene: TRBV7-2; CDR3aa: CASSISGYNQETQYF; CDR3nt: TGTGCCAGCAGCATAAGCGGTTACAACCAAGAGACCCAGTACTTC
d_gene: -; j_gene: TRBJ1-6; abundance: few; v_gene: TRBV28; CDR3aa: CASSARPGGRNSPLHF; CDR3nt: TGTGCCAGCAGTGCCCGCCCGGGGGGGCGGAATTCACCCCTCCACTTT
d_gene: -; j_gene: TRBJ2-7; abundance: -; v_gene: TRBV28; CDR3aa: CASSELVGRDVTYEQYF; CDR3nt: TGTGCCAGCAGTGAGTTGGTAGGCAGGGATGTAACATACGAGCAGTACTTC
d_gene: TRBD1; j_gene: TRBJ2-3; abundance: -; v_gene: TRBV5-1; CDR3aa: CATGQDRSTDTQYF; CDR3nt: TGCGCCACTGGACAGGACAGAAGCACAGATACGCAGTATTTT
d_gene: -; j_gene: TRBJ1-1; abundance: -; v_gene: TRBV5-5; CDR3aa: CASSSGVNTEAFF; CDR3nt: TGTGCCAGCAGCTCAGGGGTGAACACTGAAGCTTTCTTT
d_gene: -; j_gene: TRBJ1-5; abundance: -; v_gene: TRBV28; CDR3aa: CASSGGRPQHF; CDR3nt: TGTGCCAGCAGTGGCGGTAGGCCCCAGCATTTT
d_gene: -; j_gene: TRBJ1-2; abundance: -; v_gene: TRBV3-1/TRBV3-2; CDR3aa: CASSQRTVGVGNYGYTF; CDR3nt: TGTGCCAGCAGCCAACGCACGGTAGGGGTTGGGAACTATGGCTACACCTTC
d_gene: -; j_gene: TRBJ1-1; abundance: -; v_gene: TRBV7-6; CDR3aa: CASSYVDNQNTEAFF; CDR3nt: TGTGCCAGCAGTTATGTGGACAACCAGAACACTGAAGCTTTCTTT
d_gene: TRBD1; j_gene: TRBJ1-2; abundance: -; v_gene: TRBV5-1; CDR3aa: CASGQGDYGYTF; CDR3nt: TGCGCCAGCGGACAGGGAGACTATGGCTACACCTTC
d_gene: -; j_gene: TRBJ1-1; abundance: -; v_gene: TRBV7-9; CDR3aa: CASSSAGGTEAFF; CDR3nt: TGTGCCAGCAGTTCCGCGGGCGGCACTGAAGCTTTCTTT
d_gene: -; j_gene: TRBJ2-2; abundance: -; v_gene: TRBV5-1; CDR3aa: CASSPGSGAQNTGELFF; CDR3nt: TGCGCCAGCAGCCCGGGTAGTGGGGCGCAAAACACCGGGGAGCTGTTTTTT
d_gene: TRBD2; j_gene: TRBJ2-1; abundance: -; v_gene: TRBV3-1/TRBV3-2; CDR3aa: CASSQKLGLAGGNEQFF; CDR3nt: TGTGCCAGCAGCCAGAAACTGGGACTAGCGGGGGGGAATGAGCAGTTCTTC
d_gene: -; j_gene: TRBJ2-4; abundance: once; v_gene: TRBV27; CDR3aa: CASSRGTTKNIQYF; CDR3nt: TGTGCCAGCAGTCGCGGGACGACCAAAAACATTCAGTACTTC
d_gene: -; j_gene: TRBJ1-2; abundance: -; v_gene: TRBV14; CDR3aa: CASSQDYGDINYGYTF; CDR3nt: TGTGCCAGCAGCCAAGACTACGGGGACATAAACTATGGCTACACCTTC
d_gene: -; j_gene: TRBJ1-6; abundance: -; v_gene: TRBV2; CDR3aa: CASRANSIDSPLHF; CDR3nt: TGTGCCAGCAGAGCAAATAGTATTGATTCACCCCTCCACTTT
d_gene: TRBD2; j_gene: TRBJ2-3; abundance: -; v_gene: TRBV19; CDR3aa: CATSTLTSGVGVFVDTQYF; CDR3nt: TGTGCCACTTCAACCCTGACTAGCGGGGTGGGTGTTTTTGTGGATACGCAGTATTTT
d_gene: TRBD2; j_gene: TRBJ2-5; abundance: once; v_gene: TRBV7-9; CDR3aa: CASSPVVTSGGKETQYF; CDR3nt: TGTGCCAGCAGCCCCGTGGTGACTAGCGGGGGTAAAGAGACCCAGTACTTC
d_gene: TRBD1; j_gene: TRBJ1-3; abundance: few; v_gene: TRBV28; CDR3aa: CASSPGQAISGNTIYF; CDR3nt: TGTGCCAGCAGTCCTGGACAGGCCATCTCTGGAAACACCATATATTTT
d_gene: TRBD1; j_gene: TRBJ2-7; abundance: -; v_gene: TRBV12-3/TRBV12-4; CDR3aa: CASTGTAYYEQYF; CDR3nt: TGTGCCAGCACTGGGACAGCGTACTACGAGCAGTACTTC
d_gene: -; j_gene: TRBJ1-2; abundance: -; v_gene: TRBV6-1; CDR3aa: CASSERTASYGYTF; CDR3nt: TGTGCCAGCAGTGAAAGGACAGCCTCCTATGGCTACACCTTC
d_gene: TRBD1; j_gene: TRBJ1-1; abundance: -; v_gene: TRBV5-4; CDR3aa: CASSPLGTGNTEAFF; CDR3nt: TGTGCCAGCAGCCCTTTGGGGACAGGGAACACTGAAGCTTTCTTT
d_gene: -; j_gene: TRBJ2-7; abundance: -; v_gene: TRBV5-4; CDR3aa: CASSLDRELLYEQYF; CDR3nt: TGTGCCAGCAGCTTGGACAGGGAACTTCTCTACGAGCAGTACTTC
d_gene: TRBD2; j_gene: TRBJ2-3; abundance: -; v_gene: TRBV7-6; CDR3aa: CASSLGASGGADTQYF; CDR3nt: TGTGCCAGCAGCTTAGGCGCTAGCGGGGGCGCAGATACGCAGTATTTT
d_gene: -; j_gene: TRBJ1-2; abundance: -; v_gene: TRBV27; CDR3aa: CASRPSRGAYGYTF; CDR3nt: TGTGCCAGCAGACCCAGCAGGGGAGCCTATGGCTACACCTTC
d_gene: -; j_gene: TRBJ2-6; abundance: once; v_gene: TRBV9; CDR3aa: CASSAERTTGANVLTF; CDR3nt: TGTGCCAGCAGCGCAGAGCGGACCACTGGGGCCAACGTCCTGACTTTC
d_gene: TRBD1; j_gene: TRBJ1-6; abundance: -; v_gene: TRBV14; CDR3aa: CASSQGTGNSPLHF; CDR3nt: TGTGCCAGCAGCCAAGGGACAGGGAATTCACCCCTCCACTTT
d_gene: -; j_gene: TRBJ2-7; abundance: -; v_gene: TRBV2; CDR3aa: CASSVLYEQYF; CDR3nt: TGTGCCAGCAGTGTACTCTACGAGCAGTACTTC
d_gene: -; j_gene: TRBJ1-2; abundance: -; v_gene: TRBV30; CDR3aa: CAWSVTVNGYTF; CDR3nt: TGTGCCTGGAGTGTGACAGTAAATGGCTACACCTTC
d_gene: -; j_gene: TRBJ1-2; abundance: -; v_gene: TRBV7-2; CDR3aa: CASSLNPSNYGYTF; CDR3nt: TGTGCCAGCAGCTTAAACCCGAGTAACTATGGCTACACCTTC
d_gene: TRBD1; j_gene: TRBJ2-7; abundance: -; v_gene: TRBV13; CDR3aa: CASRRAGQGSYEQYF; CDR3nt: TGTGCCAGCCGCCGGGCGGGACAGGGTTCCTACGAGCAGTACTTC
d_gene: -; j_gene: TRBJ2-6; abundance: -; v_gene: TRBV2; CDR3aa: CAVQLRSGANVLTF; CDR3nt: TGTGCCGTTCAGCTGCGGTCCGGGGCCAACGTCCTGACTTTC
d_gene: TRBD2; j_gene: TRBJ2-1; abundance: -; v_gene: TRBV7-9; CDR3aa: CASSSQRGGPYNEQFF; CDR3nt: TGTGCCAGCAGCTCCCAGCGGGGGGGCCCTTACAATGAGCAGTTCTTC
d_gene: -; j_gene: TRBJ2-7; abundance: -; v_gene: TRBV7-2; CDR3aa: CASSLGRGWYEQYF; CDR3nt: TGTGCCAGCAGCTTGGGCAGGGGATGGTACGAGCAGTACTTC
d_gene: -; j_gene: TRBJ1-6; abundance: -; v_gene: TRBV6-5; CDR3aa: CAGAVTYNSPLHF; CDR3nt: TGTGCGGGCGCAGTGACATATAATTCACCCCTCCACTTT
d_gene: -; j_gene: TRBJ1-5; abundance: -; v_gene: TRBV19; CDR3aa: CASSHFFGVGNQPQHF; CDR3nt: TGTGCCAGTAGTCATTTTTTCGGGGTAGGGAATCAGCCCCAGCATTTT
d_gene: TRBD1; j_gene: TRBJ2-1; abundance: -; v_gene: TRBV28; CDR3aa: CASSLMSRGQRNEQFF; CDR3nt: TGTGCCAGCAGTTTAATGTCCAGGGGGCAACGCAATGAGCAGTTCTTC
d_gene: -; j_gene: TRBJ1-1; abundance: once; v_gene: TRBV3-1/TRBV3-2; CDR3aa: CASSQPGTGEAFF; CDR3nt: TGTGCCAGCAGCCAGCCGGGTACAGGTGAAGCTTTCTTT
d_gene: -; j_gene: TRBJ1-4; abundance: -; v_gene: TRBV28; CDR3aa: CASSGAGGGNEKLFF; CDR3nt: TGTGCCAGCAGTGGCGCGGGGGGCGGTAATGAAAAACTGTTTTTT
d_gene: TRBD1; j_gene: TRBJ1-2; abundance: -; v_gene: TRBV6-5; CDR3aa: CASSMTGRYGYTF; CDR3nt: TGTGCCAGCAGTATGACAGGGCGGTATGGCTACACCTTC
d_gene: TRBD1; j_gene: TRBJ2-3; abundance: -; v_gene: TRBV6-4; CDR3aa: CASSSGTGDTDTQYF; CDR3nt: TGTGCCAGCAGCTCCGGGACAGGGGACACAGATACGCAGTATTTT